This T cell receptor beta chain was sequenced for a study of CD8 T cells in Susac syndrome. Negative isolation was used for CD8+ and CD4+ T cells and FACS enrichment for TEMRA cells. The CDR3 sequence is 13 residues long. CDR1 GTSNPN and CDR2 SVGIG come from the germline V gene (reference sequence). V was shortened by 7 bases and J by 2 bases, with 15 bases between the two germline ends. cDNA came from around 0.54 to 1 ug RNA primed by random hexamers. Via MiXCR, TCRdb re-called the immunoSEQ multiplex PCR reads, giving one row per CDR3 protein. The data contain roughly 130,000 distinct CDR3 sequences, about 95% of them singletons.

Sequenced sample: CD4+ T cells from PBMCs. The J gene is TRBJ2-7, the V gene TRBV30; D is uncertain. This TCR was recovered from a human donor in good health. CDR3 in amino acids: CAFTTAKPYEQYF. In nucleotides, the CDR3 is TGTGCCTTCACGACTGCTAAACCCTACGAGCAGTACTTC.